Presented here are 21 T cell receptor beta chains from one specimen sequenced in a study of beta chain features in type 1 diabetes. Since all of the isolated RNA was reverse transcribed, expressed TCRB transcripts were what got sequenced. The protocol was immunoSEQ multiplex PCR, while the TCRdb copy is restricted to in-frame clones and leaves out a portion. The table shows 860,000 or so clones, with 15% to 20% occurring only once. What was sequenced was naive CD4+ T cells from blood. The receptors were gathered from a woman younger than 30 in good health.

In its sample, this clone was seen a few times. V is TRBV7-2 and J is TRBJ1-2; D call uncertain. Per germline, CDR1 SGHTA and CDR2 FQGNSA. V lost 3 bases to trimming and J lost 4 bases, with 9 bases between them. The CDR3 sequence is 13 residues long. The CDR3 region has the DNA TGTGCCAGCAGCTTTGGCCTGGGCTATGGCTACACCTTC. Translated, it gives CASSFGLGYGYTF.

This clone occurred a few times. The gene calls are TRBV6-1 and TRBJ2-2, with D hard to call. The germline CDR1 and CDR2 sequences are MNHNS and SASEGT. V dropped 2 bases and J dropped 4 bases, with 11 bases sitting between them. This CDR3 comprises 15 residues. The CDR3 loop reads CASSENRAVTGELFF. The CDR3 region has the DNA TGTGCCAGCAGTGAAAACCGGGCGGTCACCGGGGAGCTGTTTTTT.

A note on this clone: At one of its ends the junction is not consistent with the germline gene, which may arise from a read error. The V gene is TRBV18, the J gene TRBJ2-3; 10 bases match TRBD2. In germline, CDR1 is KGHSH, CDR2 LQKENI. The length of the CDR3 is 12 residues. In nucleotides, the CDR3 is TGTGCCAGCTCACCACTAGCGGGAGGAGGGGTTTTT. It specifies CASSPLAGGGVF.

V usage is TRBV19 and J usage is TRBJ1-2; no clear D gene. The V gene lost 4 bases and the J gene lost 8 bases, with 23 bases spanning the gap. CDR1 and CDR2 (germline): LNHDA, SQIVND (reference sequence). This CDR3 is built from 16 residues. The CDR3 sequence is CASSTRRSDRIHGYTF. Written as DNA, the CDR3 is TGTGCCAGTAGTACCAGACGATCCGACCGTATCCACGGCTACACCTTC.

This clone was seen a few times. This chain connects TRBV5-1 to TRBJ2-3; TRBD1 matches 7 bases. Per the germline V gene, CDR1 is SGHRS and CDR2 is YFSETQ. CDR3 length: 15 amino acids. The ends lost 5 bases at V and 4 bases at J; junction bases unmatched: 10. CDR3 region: CASSRTGGGSDTQYF. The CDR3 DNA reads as TGCGCCAGCAGTCGGACAGGTGGGGGCTCAGATACGCAGTATTTT.

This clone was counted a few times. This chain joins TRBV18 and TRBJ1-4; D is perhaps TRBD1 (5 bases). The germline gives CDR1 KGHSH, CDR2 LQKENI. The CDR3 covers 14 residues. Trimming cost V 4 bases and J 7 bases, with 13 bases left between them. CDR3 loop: CASSRARESEKLFF. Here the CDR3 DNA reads TGTGCCAGCTCACGGGCCAGGGAATCTGAAAAACTGTTTTTT.

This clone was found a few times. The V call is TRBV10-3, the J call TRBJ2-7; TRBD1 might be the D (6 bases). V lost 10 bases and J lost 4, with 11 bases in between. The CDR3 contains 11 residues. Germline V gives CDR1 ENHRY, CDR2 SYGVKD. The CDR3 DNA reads TGTGCCACTAGGGACAATTACGAGCAGTACTTC. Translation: CATRDNYEQYF.

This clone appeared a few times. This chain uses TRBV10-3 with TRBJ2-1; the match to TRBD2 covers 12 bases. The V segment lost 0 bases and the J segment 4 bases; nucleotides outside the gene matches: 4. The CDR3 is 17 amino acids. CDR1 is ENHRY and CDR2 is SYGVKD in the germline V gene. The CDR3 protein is CAISESLGTSGYNEQFF. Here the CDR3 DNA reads TGTGCCATCAGTGAGTCGCTTGGGACTAGCGGGTACAATGAGCAGTTCTTC.

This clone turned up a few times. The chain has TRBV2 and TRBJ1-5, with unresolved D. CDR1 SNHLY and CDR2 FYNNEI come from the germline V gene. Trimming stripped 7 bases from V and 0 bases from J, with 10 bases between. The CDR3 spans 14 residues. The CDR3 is CASTVGYSNQPQHF. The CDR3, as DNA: TGTGCCAGCACGGTGGGGTATAGCAATCAGCCCCAGCATTTT.

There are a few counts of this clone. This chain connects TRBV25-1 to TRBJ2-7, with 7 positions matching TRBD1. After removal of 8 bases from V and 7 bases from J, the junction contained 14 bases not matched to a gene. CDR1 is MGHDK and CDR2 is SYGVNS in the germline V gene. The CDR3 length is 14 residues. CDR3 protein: CASSKPGQREEQYF. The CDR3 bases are TGTGCCAGCTCAAAACCGGGACAGCGAGAGGAGCAGTACTTC.

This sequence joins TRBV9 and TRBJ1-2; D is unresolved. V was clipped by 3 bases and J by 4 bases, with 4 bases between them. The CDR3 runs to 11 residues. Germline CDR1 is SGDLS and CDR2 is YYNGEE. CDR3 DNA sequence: TGTGCCAGCAGCGGACCCTATGGCTACACCTTC. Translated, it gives CASSGPYGYTF.

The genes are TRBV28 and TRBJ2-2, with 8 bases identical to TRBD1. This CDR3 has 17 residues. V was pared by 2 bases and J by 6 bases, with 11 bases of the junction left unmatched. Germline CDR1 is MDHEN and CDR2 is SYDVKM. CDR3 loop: CASSLPRTGPFAGELFF. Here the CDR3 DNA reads TGTGCCAGCAGTTTACCCCGGACAGGGCCGTTTGCCGGGGAGCTGTTTTTT.

CDR3 amino acids: CASSPGPFTYEQYF. The CDR3 nucleotides read TGCGCCAGCAGCCCGGGTCCGTTCACCTACGAGCAGTACTTC. The genes are TRBV4-1 and TRBJ2-7; no reliable D call. Germline-derived CDR1 and CDR2 are MGHRA and YSYEKL. V dropped 4 bases and J dropped 2 bases, with 12 bases sitting between them. The CDR3 is 14 amino acids.

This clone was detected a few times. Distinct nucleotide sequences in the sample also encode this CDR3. The CDR3 is CASSLGTDTQYF. In nucleotides, the CDR3 is TGTGCCAGCAGCTTAGGGACAGATACGCAGTATTTT. This sequence joins TRBV7-9 and TRBJ2-3; D gene uncertain. The germline CDR1 and CDR2 sequences are SEHNR and FQNEAQ (reference sequence). Trimming took off 1 base at V and 3 bases at J, with 2 bases between the two ends. The CDR3 runs to 12 residues. Full variable domain (remainder filled in from reference TRBV7-9 and TRBJ2-3): DTGVSQNPRHKITKRGQNVTFRCDPISEHNRLYWYRQTLGQGPEFLTYFQNEAQLEKSRLLSDRFSAERPKGSFSTLEIQRTEQGDSAMYLCASSLGTDTQYFGPGTRLTVL.

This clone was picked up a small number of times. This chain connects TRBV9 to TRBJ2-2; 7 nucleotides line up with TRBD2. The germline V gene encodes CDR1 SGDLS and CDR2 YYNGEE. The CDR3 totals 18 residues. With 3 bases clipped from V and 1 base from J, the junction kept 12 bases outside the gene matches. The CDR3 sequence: CASSAKNLGEGNTGELFF. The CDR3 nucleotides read TGTGCCAGCAGCGCAAAGAATCTGGGGGAGGGGAACACCGGGGAGCTGTTTTTT.

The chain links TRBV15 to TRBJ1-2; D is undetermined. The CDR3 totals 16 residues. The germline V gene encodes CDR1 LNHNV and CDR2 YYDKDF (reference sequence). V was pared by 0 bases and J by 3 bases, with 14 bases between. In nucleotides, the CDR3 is TGTGCCACCAGCAGAGATCGAGGAGGGTTTGACTATGGCTACACCTTC. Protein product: CATSRDRGGFDYGYTF.

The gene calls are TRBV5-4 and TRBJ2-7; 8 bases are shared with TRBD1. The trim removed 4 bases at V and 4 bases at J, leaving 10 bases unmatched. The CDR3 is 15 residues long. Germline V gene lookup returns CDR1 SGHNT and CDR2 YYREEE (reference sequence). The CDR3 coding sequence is TGTGCCAGCAGCGCTTCGACAGGGGATTGGTACGAGCAGTACTTC. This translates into CASSASTGDWYEQYF.

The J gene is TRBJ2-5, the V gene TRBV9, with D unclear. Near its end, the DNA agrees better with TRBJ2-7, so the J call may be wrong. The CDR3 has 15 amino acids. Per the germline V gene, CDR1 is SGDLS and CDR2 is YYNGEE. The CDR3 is CASSLSHSTSYEQYF. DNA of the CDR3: TGTGCCAGCAGCCTAAGTCACAGTACCTCCTACGAGCAGTACTTC.

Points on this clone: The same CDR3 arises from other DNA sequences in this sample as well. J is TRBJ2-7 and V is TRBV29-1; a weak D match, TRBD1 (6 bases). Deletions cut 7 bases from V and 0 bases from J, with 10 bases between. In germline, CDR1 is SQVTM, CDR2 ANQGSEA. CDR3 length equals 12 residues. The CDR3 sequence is CSAGTSSYEQYF. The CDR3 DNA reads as TGCAGCGCGGGGACATCCTCCTACGAGCAGTACTTC.

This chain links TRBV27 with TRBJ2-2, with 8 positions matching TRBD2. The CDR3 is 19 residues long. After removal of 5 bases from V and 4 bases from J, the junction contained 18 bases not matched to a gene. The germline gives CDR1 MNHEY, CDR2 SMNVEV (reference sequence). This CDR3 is CASSPIFGLAPLFTGELFF. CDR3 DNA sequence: TGTGCCAGCAGTCCGATATTCGGACTAGCCCCATTGTTCACCGGGGAGCTGTTTTTT.

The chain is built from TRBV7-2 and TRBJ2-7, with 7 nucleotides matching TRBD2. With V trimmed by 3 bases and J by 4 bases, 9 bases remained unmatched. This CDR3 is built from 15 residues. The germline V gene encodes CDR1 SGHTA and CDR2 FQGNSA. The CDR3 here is CASSLSSGDQYEQYF. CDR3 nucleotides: TGTGCCAGCAGCTTGTCTAGCGGAGATCAATACGAGCAGTACTTC.